These 28 T cell receptor beta chains originate from one sample sequenced in a study of T cells after posttransplantation cyclophosphamide. Controls had myeloablative marrow grafts with methotrexate and calcineurin inhibitor, sampled at 1 year. TCRdb keeps only in-frame clones here, not all; method: immunoSEQ multiplex PCR. Of roughly 21,000 clones in the sample, around 87% were seen once. The source material was PBMCs, sampled 359 days after allogeneic stem cell transplant with calcineurin inhibitor and methotrexate. These receptors were taken from a female patient aged 30-39 years who received an allogeneic stem cell transplant from an unrelated donor, was CMV-positive, and had acute and chronic GVHD. The T cells may partly be graft donor cells.

The chain joins TRBV19 to TRBJ1-1; the D is unclear. The CDR3 totals 14 residues. V was trimmed by 0 bases and J by 5 bases, leaving 10 bases between them. CDR1 and CDR2 (germline): LNHDA, SQIVND (reference sequence). The CDR3 sequence: CASSIDGGGTEAFF. The CDR3 nucleotides are TGTGCCAGTAGTATAGATGGCGGAGGGACTGAAGCTTTCTTT.

This sequence joins TRBV5-4 and TRBJ1-4; 7 nucleotides match TRBD1. CDR1 and CDR2 from the germline V gene are SGHNT and YYREEE (reference sequence). The CDR3 consists of 15 residues. Trimming at V came to 4 bases and at J to 4 bases, leaving 7 bases not matched to a gene. CDR3 loop: CASSTRTGLNEKLFF. In DNA, the CDR3 is TGTGCCAGCAGCACTAGGACAGGACTTAATGAAAAACTGTTTTTT.

The rearrangement joins TRBV19 to TRBJ2-7; tentative D call: TRBD1 (9 bases). V was cut by 4 bases and J by 3 bases, with 19 bases left in between. The CDR3 is made up of 16 amino acids. The V gene's germline CDR1 is LNHDA and CDR2 SQIVND (reference sequence). The CDR3 loop is CASSSQGQGTSYEQYF. The CDR3 DNA reads TGTGCCAGTAGTAGCCAAGGACAGGGGACTAGCTACGAGCAGTACTTC.

The genes are TRBV5-4 and TRBJ2-5, with D tentatively TRBD1 (5 bases). This CDR3 spans 14 amino acids. V shed 4 bases and J shed 2 bases, with 12 bases lying between them. CDR1 and CDR2 (germline): SGHNT, YYREEE (reference sequence). The DNA for the CDR3 is TGTGCCAGCAGCCACATACAGGATCAAGAGACCCAGTACTTC. Its translation: CASSHIQDQETQYF.

The chain couples TRBV7-9 to TRBJ2-3, with D tentatively TRBD1 (7 bases). The length of the CDR3 is 15 residues. From germline, CDR1 is SEHNR and CDR2 FQNEAQ (reference sequence). V was trimmed by 0 bases and J by 3 bases, leaving 10 bases between them. The CDR3 protein is CASSLASGGTDTQYF. The CDR3 coding sequence is TGTGCCAGCAGCTTAGCTTCAGGGGGGACAGATACGCAGTATTTT.

This clone was seen only once. This rearrangement joins TRBV6-5 to TRBJ2-1; D might be TRBD1 (5 bases). The CDR3 has 13 residues. V was shortened by 6 bases and J by 6 bases, with 12 bases between the two germline ends. Germline CDR1 reads MNHEY; CDR2 reads SVGAGI. The DNA of the CDR3 is TGTGCCAGCAGCCCCCTTACAGGCAATGAGCAGTTCTTC. Protein: CASSPLTGNEQFF.

The J gene is TRBJ1-1, the V gene TRBV19; D is perhaps TRBD1 (6 bases). This CDR3 region has 18 residues. The V gene's germline CDR1 is LNHDA and CDR2 SQIVND (reference sequence). Trimming took off 6 bases at V and 0 bases at J, with 23 bases between the two ends. CDR3 protein: CASSVTGSSFALNTEAFF. Written as DNA, the CDR3 is TGTGCCAGTAGCGTAACAGGGTCCTCCTTCGCCCTGAACACTGAAGCTTTCTTT.

In its sample, this clone was seen once. The rearrangement uses TRBV11-3 and TRBJ2-3; 10 bases map to TRBD2. J lost 0 bases, V lost 8 bases, and 14 bases had no gene match. Germline V CDR1 and CDR2: SGHNT, YENEEA. This CDR3 is 18 amino acids long. CDR3 coding DNA: TGTGCCAGCGCTTGGGGTAGCGGGAGGCCAACTAGCACAGATACGCAGTATTTT. It encodes CASAWGSGRPTSTDTQYF.

The V gene is TRBV4-3, the J gene TRBJ1-5; D remains ambiguous. Per germline, CDR1 LGHNA and CDR2 YSLEER. There are 15 residues in the CDR3. The ends were cut back, 4 bases at V and 0 bases at J, with 10 bases in the middle. The CDR3 DNA follows: TGCGCCAGCAGCCCCAGGCCCTATAGCAATCAGCCCCAGCATTTT. Its protein product is CASSPRPYSNQPQHF.

The chain couples TRBV7-2 to TRBJ2-3, with 13 bases lining up with TRBD2. This CDR3 has 18 amino acids. Germline CDR1 reads SGHTA; CDR2 reads FQGNSA. Trimming at V came to 3 bases and at J to 3 bases, leaving 9 bases not matched to a gene. CDR3 sequence reads: CASSFGLAGVRRTDTQYF. The CDR3 DNA follows: TGTGCCAGCAGCTTCGGACTAGCGGGAGTTAGGAGGACAGATACGCAGTATTTT.

CDR3 sequence reads: CASSFLGGEVETQYF. The CDR3, as DNA: TGTGCCAGCAGTTTCCTCGGGGGGGAGGTTGAGACCCAGTACTTC. This chain links TRBV27 with TRBJ2-5; 8 bases line up with TRBD2. J was trimmed by 5 bases and V by 3 bases; bases with no gene match: 8. The length of the CDR3 is 15 residues. Germline CDR1 MNHEY, CDR2 SMNVEV (reference sequence).

The chain has TRBV5-1 and TRBJ1-1; D perhaps matches TRBD1 (5 bases). CDR1 is SGHRS, CDR2 YFSETQ, per germline. V gave up 2 bases and J gave up 1 base, with 6 bases separating them. This CDR3 spans 13 amino acids. The CDR3 sequence: CASSFQGNTEAFF. CDR3 DNA: TGCGCCAGCAGCTTCCAGGGGAACACTGAAGCTTTCTTT.

This rearrangement joins TRBV5-1 to TRBJ2-1, with 7 bases aligning to TRBD1. Germline values: CDR1 SGHRS, CDR2 YFSETQ. J was trimmed by 0 bases and V by 4 bases; bases with no gene match: 13. The CDR3 is 18 residues long. CDR3 nucleotide sequence: TGCGCCAGCAGCACCGGACAGGCTGCCATTAGCTCCTACAATGAGCAGTTCTTC. Protein sequence: CASSTGQAAISSYNEQFF.

V usage is TRBV21-1 and J usage is TRBJ2-5; the D call in the table, TRBD2, was not verified against the DNA. TRBV21-1 is shown as a pseudogene. The CDR3 extends over 20 amino acids. CDR3 residues: CASSKEGGGPLSSGGETQYF. CDR3 DNA: TGTGCCAGCAGCAAAGAGGGGGGGGGTCCCCTGAGCTCCGGTGGAGAGACCCAGTACTTC.

The chain links TRBV7-9 to TRBJ1-4, with D hard to call. This CDR3 is 14 amino acids long. The germline CDR1 and CDR2 sequences are SEHNR and FQNEAQ (reference sequence). V was cut by 7 bases and J by 7 bases, with 16 bases left in between. The CDR3 here is CASNQDLISEKLFF. The DNA for the CDR3 is TGTGCCAGCAACCAGGACTTGATTAGTGAAAAACTGTTTTTT.

This chain links TRBV2 with TRBJ1-1; D unresolved. This CDR3 comprises 13 residues. V shed 6 bases and J shed 0 bases, with 8 bases lying between them. Germline V gene sequence: CDR1 SNHLY, CDR2 FYNNEI. The DNA for the CDR3 is TGTGCCAGCAGCGCCGGGATGAACACTGAAGCTTTCTTT. Translation: CASSAGMNTEAFF.

The chain uses TRBV6-5 and TRBJ1-5, with a possible D match to TRBD1 (6 bases). In germline, CDR1 is MNHEY, CDR2 SVGAGI. V lost 6 bases and J lost 4, with 10 bases in between. CDR3 size: 13 residues. The CDR3 DNA is TGTGCCAGCAGCCGGGACAAGAATCAGCCCCAGCATTTT. Residues: CASSRDKNQPQHF.

The V and J genes are TRBV14 and TRBJ2-1, with D perhaps matching TRBD1 (5 bases). The germline V gene encodes CDR1 SGHDN and CDR2 FVKESK. The V gene lost 3 bases and the J gene lost 0 bases, with 18 bases spanning the gap. The CDR3 spans 18 residues. In nucleotides, the CDR3 is TGTGCCAGCAGCCAGAGGACACTAAGACAATCCTCCTACAATGAGCAGTTCTTC. Its protein is CASSQRTLRQSSYNEQFF.

The CDR3 DNA reads as TGTGCCAGAGACGGGACAGAATTTAATTCACCCCTCCACTTT. It is translated as CARDGTEFNSPLHF. The chain couples TRBV2 to TRBJ1-6; 7 bases line up with TRBD1. Trimming cost V 9 bases and J 6 bases; bases outside gene matches: 8. The germline CDR1 and CDR2 sequences are SNHLY and FYNNEI. This CDR3 is 14 amino acids long.

The chain couples TRBV11-3 to TRBJ2-1; TRBD1 matches 8 bases. Losses at the gene ends were 1 base for V and 1 base for J; bases not matched to a gene: 3. The CDR3 is made up of 16 amino acids. Germline CDR1 and CDR2: SGHNT and YENEEA. CDR3 nucleotide sequence: TGTGCCAGCAGCTTAGTTACAGGGGGATCCTACAATGAGCAGTTCTTC. Amino acids: CASSLVTGGSYNEQFF.

The CDR3 here is CASSLEAAGDYYNEQFF. The DNA for the CDR3 is TGTGCCAGCAGTTTAGAAGCAGCGGGAGACTACTACAATGAGCAGTTCTTC. V is TRBV27 and J is TRBJ2-1; 8 bases map to TRBD2. CDR3 length: 17 amino acids. Germline V gene sequence: CDR1 MNHEY, CDR2 SMNVEV (reference sequence). Germline trimming cut 2 bases from V and 3 bases from J; bases unmatched to any gene: 9.

V gene TRBV27 combines with J gene TRBJ1-3, with 9 bases aligning to TRBD1. The CDR3 covers 18 residues. V was pared by 0 bases and J by 1 base, with 7 bases of the junction left unmatched. Germline V gene lookup returns CDR1 MNHEY and CDR2 SMNVEV (reference sequence). The CDR3 loop is CASSLSGTGLFSGNTIYF. In nucleotides, the CDR3 is TGTGCCAGCAGTTTATCTGGGACAGGGCTTTTTTCTGGAAACACCATATATTTT.

The count of this clone is one. The rearrangement links TRBV15 to TRBJ2-7; D perhaps matches TRBD2 (6 bases). The CDR3 totals 17 residues. The V and J ends lost 4 bases and 1 base respectively, with 20 bases between them. Germline V gives CDR1 LNHNV, CDR2 YYDKDF (reference sequence). The CDR3 coding sequence is TGTGCCACCAGCATTGGGTATCCGGGACTGAAGTCCTACGAGCAGTACTTC. This encodes CATSIGYPGLKSYEQYF.

This chain uses TRBV19 with TRBJ2-7; D may be TRBD1 (5 bases). V was trimmed by 3 bases and J by 4 bases, leaving 22 bases between them. Germline assignment: CDR1 LNHDA and CDR2 SQIVND (reference sequence). The CDR3 contains 17 residues. CDR3 amino acids: CASSIFGPDNIVYEQYF. In DNA form, the CDR3 reads TGTGCCAGTAGTATTTTCGGCCCGGACAACATAGTATACGAGCAGTACTTC. The full variable domain, rest sourced from reference TRBV19 and TRBJ2-7, is DGGITQSPKYLFRKEGQNVTLSCEQNLNHDAMYWYRQDPGQGLRLIYYSQIVNDFQKGDIAEGYSVSREKKESFPLTVTSAQKNPTAFYLCASSIFGPDNIVYEQYFGPGTRLTVT.

The V and J genes are TRBV5-1 and TRBJ2-2, with D possibly TRBD1 on 6 matching bases. CDR1 is SGHRS and CDR2 is YFSETQ in the germline V gene. V was trimmed by 1 base and J by 4 bases, leaving 11 bases between them. The CDR3 consists of 15 residues. This CDR3 is CASSLIKGGTGELFF. CDR3 DNA sequence: TGCGCCAGCAGCTTGATAAAAGGGGGCACCGGGGAGCTGTTTTTT.

The chain is built from TRBV7-2 and TRBJ2-3; D remains ambiguous. Germline V lookup: CDR1 SGHTA, CDR2 FQGNSA. This CDR3 region has 15 residues. Between the trimmed V and J ends, which lost 1 base and 2 bases, there was a span of 10 bases. The CDR3 sequence is CASSLVGSFTDTQYF. CDR3 in DNA: TGTGCCAGCAGCTTAGTTGGCTCTTTCACAGATACGCAGTATTTT.

The chain is built from TRBV7-9 and TRBJ2-1; D unresolved. Per germline, CDR1 SEHNR and CDR2 FQNEAQ (reference sequence). The germline V and J ends were trimmed by 6 bases and 0 bases, with 18 bases remaining between them. There are 17 residues in the CDR3. The CDR3 sequence is CASSSPGGSSSYNEQFF. The CDR3 nucleotides read TGTGCCAGCAGTTCCCCTGGCGGTAGTAGCTCCTACAATGAGCAGTTCTTC.

V is TRBV19 and J is TRBJ1-4, with 10 bases that match TRBD1. Germline CDR1 and CDR2: LNHDA and SQIVND (reference sequence). The CDR3 totals 17 residues. J lost 2 bases, V lost 4 bases, and 7 bases had no gene match. Here the CDR3 DNA reads TGTGCCAGTAGTACCCCCGGGACAGGGGTTACTAATGAAAAACTGTTTTTT. The encoded protein is CASSTPGTGVTNEKLFF.